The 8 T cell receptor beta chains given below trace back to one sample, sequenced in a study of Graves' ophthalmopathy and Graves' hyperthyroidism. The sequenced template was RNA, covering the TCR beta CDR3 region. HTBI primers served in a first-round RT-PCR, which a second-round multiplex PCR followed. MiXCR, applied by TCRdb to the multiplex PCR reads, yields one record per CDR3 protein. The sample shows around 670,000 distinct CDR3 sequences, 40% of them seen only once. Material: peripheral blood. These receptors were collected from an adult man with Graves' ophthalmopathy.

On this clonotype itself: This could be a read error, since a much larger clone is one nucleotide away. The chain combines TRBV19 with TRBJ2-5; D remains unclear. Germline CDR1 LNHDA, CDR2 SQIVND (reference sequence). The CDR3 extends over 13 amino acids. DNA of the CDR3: TGTGCCAGTAGTATCGGCTCCCAAGGGACCCAGTACTTC. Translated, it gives CASSIGSQGTQYF.

The CDR3 here is CASSLVGGGNTIYF. DNA of the CDR3: TGCGCCAGCAGCTTGGTTGGAGGAGGAAACACCATATATTTT. The V call is TRBV5-1, the J call TRBJ1-3, with D uncertain. Germline assignment: CDR1 SGHRS and CDR2 YFSETQ. The ends were cut back, 0 bases at V and 4 bases at J, with 8 bases in the middle. The CDR3 runs to 14 residues.

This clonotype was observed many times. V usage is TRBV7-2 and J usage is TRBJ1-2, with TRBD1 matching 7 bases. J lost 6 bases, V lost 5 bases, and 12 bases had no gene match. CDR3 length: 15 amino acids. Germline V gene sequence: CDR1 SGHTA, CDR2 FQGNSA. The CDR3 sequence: CASSRTGDGWDGYTF. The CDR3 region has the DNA TGTGCCAGCAGCCGCACAGGGGATGGTTGGGATGGCTACACCTTC. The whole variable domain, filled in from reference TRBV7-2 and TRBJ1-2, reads GAGVSQSPSNKVTEKGKDVELRCDPISGHTALYWYRQSLGQGLEFLIYFQGNSAPDKSGLPSDRFSAERTGGSVSTLTIQRTQQEDSAVYLCASSRTGDGWDGYTFGSGTRLTVV.

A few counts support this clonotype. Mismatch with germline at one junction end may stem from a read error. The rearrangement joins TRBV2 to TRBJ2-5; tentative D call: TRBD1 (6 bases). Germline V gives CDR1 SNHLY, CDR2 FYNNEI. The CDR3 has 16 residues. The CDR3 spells CASSEGVTGRKETQYF. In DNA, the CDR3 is TGTGCCAGCAGCGAAGGTGTAACAGGGAGAAAAGAGACCCAGTACTTC.

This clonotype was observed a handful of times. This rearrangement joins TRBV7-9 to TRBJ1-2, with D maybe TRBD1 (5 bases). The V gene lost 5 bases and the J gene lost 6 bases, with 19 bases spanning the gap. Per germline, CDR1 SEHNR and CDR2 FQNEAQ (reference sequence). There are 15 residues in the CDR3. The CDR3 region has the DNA TGTGCCAGCAGCCCGGGACCCCGAAGGTCTAATGGCTACACCTTC. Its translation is CASSPGPRRSNGYTF.

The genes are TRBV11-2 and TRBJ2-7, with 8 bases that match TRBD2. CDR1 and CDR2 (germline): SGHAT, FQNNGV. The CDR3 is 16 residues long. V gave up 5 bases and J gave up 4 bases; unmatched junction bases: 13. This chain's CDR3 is CASSRTSPNAGYEQYF. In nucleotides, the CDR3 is TGTGCCAGCAGCCGGACTAGCCCCAATGCCGGGTACGAGCAGTACTTC.

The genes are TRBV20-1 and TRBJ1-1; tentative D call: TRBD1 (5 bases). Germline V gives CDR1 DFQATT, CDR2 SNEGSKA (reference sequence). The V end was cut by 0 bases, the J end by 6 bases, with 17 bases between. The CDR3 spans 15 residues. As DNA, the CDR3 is TGCAGTGCTAGAGATTCAAAGGGGCTAAGCCCTGAAGCTTTCTTT. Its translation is CSARDSKGLSPEAFF.

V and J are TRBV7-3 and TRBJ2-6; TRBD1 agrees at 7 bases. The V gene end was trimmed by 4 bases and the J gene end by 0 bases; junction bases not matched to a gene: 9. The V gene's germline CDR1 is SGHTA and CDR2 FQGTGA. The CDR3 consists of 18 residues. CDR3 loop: CASSSRDSALSGANVLTF. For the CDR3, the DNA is TGTGCCAGCAGCTCCCGGGACAGTGCCCTCTCTGGGGCCAACGTCCTGACTTTC.